Below, 6 T cell receptor beta chains from the same sample are listed, as sequenced in a study of CD8+CD57+ T cells in acquired aplastic anemia. An expansion of CD8+CD57+ cells by flow cytometry had been shown in patients chosen for sequencing. Using genomic DNA as the template, TCR beta VDJ and CDR3 profiling was carried out. TCRdb fed the reads into MiXCR, producing one record per CDR3 protein. The data contain 450,000 to 600,000 distinct CDR3 sequences, approximately 33% of them singletons. What was sequenced was sorted CD4+, CD8+, or CD8+CD57+ T cells (not recorded which) from PBMCs. The receptors shown here come from a human donor with aplastic anemia.

As to this clonotype: Lacking the conserved final phenylalanine or tryptophan, this CDR3 likely reflects a read error. V and J are TRBV5-5 and TRBJ1-1; tentative D call: TRBD1 (6 bases). The germline V and J ends were trimmed by 0 bases and 4 bases, with 10 bases remaining between them. The CDR3 covers 14 residues. Looked up from germline, CDR1 is SGHKS and CDR2 is YYEKEE (reference sequence). CDR3 loop: CASSLVGGGTEAFS. The CDR3 coding sequence is TGTGCCAGCAGCTTGGTGGGAGGGGGCACTGAAGCTTTCTCT.

This clonotype appeared many times. Germline is not matched at one junction end, which may reflect a read error. The chain recombines TRBV10-3 with TRBJ1-2; 8 nucleotides align to TRBD1. CDR3 length equals 14 residues. Germline lookup yields CDR1 ENHRY and CDR2 SYGVKD. The CDR3 here is CVIARGTGPYGYTF. CDR3 in DNA: TGTGTCATCGCTCGAGGGACAGGACCTTATGGCTACACCTTC.

The sample holds many counts of this clonotype. The V and J genes are TRBV15 and TRBJ2-3; D not certain. V lost 0 bases and J lost 7, with 17 bases in between. The CDR3 contains 16 residues. Germline CDR1 is LNHNV and CDR2 is YYDKDF (reference sequence). CDR3 amino acids: CATSRDYRSQVHTQYF. The DNA of the CDR3 is TGTGCCACCAGCAGAGATTATCGGTCCCAGGTGCATACGCAGTATTTT.

In its sample, this clonotype was seen a few times. The chain couples TRBV2 to TRBJ2-2; TRBD1 is a possible D gene (5 bases). Per germline, CDR1 SNHLY and CDR2 FYNNEI. V was cut by 5 bases and J by 4 bases, with 14 bases left in between. The CDR3 totals 15 residues. CDR3: CASSFDSRVTGELFF. CDR3 DNA: TGTGCCAGCAGTTTCGACAGCAGGGTCACCGGGGAGCTGTTTTTT.

The gene calls are TRBV5-1 and TRBJ2-1, with TRBD2 as a possible D gene (6 bases). With 4 bases removed from V and 4 bases from J, the gap between germline ends came to 12 bases. CDR1 is SGHRS and CDR2 is YFSETQ in the germline V gene. The CDR3 sequence is 14 residues long. This chain's CDR3 is CASSTASAYNEQFF. The CDR3 DNA reads as TGCGCCAGCAGCACGGCTAGCGCTTACAATGAGCAGTTCTTC.

V and J are TRBV29-1 and TRBJ2-3; D perhaps matches TRBD1 (6 bases). Germline V CDR1 and CDR2: SQVTM, ANQGSEA. CDR3 size: 14 residues. The CDR3 loop reads CSTPGHLITDTQYF. The DNA for the CDR3 is TGCAGTACTCCGGGACACCTAATTACAGATACGCAGTATTTT.